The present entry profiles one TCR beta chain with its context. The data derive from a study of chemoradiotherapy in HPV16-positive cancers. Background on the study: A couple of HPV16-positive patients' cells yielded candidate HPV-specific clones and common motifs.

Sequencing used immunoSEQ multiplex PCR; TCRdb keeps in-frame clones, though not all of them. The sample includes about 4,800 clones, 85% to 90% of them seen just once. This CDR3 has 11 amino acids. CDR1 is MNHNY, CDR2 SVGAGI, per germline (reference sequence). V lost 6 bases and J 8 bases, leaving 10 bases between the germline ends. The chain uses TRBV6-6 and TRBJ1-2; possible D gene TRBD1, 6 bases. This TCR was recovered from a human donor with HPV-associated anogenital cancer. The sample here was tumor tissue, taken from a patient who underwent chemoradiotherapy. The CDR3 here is CASSSTGGYTF. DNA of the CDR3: TGTGCCAGCAGCTCGACAGGAGGCTACACCTTC.